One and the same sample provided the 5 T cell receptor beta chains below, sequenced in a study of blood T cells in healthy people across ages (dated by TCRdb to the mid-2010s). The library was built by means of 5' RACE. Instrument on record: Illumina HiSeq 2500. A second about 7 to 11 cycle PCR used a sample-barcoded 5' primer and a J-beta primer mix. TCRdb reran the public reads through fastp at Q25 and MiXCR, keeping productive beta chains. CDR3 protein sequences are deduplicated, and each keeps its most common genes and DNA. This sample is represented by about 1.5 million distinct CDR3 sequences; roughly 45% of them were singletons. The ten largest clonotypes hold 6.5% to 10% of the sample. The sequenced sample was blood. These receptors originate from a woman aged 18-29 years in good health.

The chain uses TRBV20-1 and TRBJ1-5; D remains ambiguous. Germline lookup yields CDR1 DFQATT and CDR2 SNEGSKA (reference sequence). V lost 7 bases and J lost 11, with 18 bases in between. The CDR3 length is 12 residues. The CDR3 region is CSVPGSAVAQHF. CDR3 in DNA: TGCAGTGTACCCGGGAGTGCTGTAGCCCAGCATTTT.

In DNA, the CDR3 is TGTGCCAGCAAAGAGGGGGCCCGTAACACTGAAGCTTTCTTT. Protein product: CASKEGARNTEAFF. The chain has TRBV6-1 and TRBJ1-1, with 7 bases fitting TRBD1. In germline, CDR1 is MNHNS, CDR2 SASEGT. With 7 bases clipped from V and 2 bases from J, the junction kept 7 bases outside the gene matches. The CDR3 spans 14 residues.

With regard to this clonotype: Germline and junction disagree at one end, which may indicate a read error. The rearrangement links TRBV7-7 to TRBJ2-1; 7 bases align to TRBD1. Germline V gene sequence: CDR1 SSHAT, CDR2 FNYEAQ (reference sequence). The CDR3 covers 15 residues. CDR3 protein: CASSLDQGENNEQFF. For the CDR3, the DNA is TGTGCTAGCAGCTTAGATCAGGGGGAGAACAATGAGCAGTTCTTC.

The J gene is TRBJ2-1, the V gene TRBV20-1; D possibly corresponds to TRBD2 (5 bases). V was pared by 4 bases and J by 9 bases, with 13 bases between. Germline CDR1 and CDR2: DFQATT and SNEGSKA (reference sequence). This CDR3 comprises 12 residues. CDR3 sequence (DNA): TGCAGTGCTAAAGACGCAAGCGGTGAGCAGTTCTTC. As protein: CSAKDASGEQFF.

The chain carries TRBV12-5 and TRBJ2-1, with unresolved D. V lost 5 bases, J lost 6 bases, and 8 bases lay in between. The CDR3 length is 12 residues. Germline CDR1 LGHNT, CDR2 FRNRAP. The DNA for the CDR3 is TGTGCTAGTGGTCCCCAAGGCAATGAGCAGTTCTTC. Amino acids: CASGPQGNEQFF.